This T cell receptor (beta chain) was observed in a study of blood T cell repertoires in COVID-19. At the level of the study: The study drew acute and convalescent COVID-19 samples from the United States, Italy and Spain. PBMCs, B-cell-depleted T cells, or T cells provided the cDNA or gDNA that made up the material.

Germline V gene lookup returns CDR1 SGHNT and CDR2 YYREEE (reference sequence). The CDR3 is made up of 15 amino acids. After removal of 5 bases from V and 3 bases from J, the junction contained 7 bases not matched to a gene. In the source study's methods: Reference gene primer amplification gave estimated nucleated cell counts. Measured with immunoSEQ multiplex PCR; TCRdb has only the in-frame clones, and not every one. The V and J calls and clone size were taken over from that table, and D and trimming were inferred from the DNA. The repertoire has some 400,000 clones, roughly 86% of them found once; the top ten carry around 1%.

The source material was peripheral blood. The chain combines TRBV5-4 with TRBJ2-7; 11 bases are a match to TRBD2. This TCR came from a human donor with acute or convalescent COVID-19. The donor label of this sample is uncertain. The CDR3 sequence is CASSQGLAAFYEQYF. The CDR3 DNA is TGTGCCAGCAGTCAGGGACTAGCGGCCTTCTACGAGCAGTACTTC.